The clone carrying this TCR beta chain showed up just a few times. Sequencing was performed with immunoSEQ multiplex PCR; in TCRdb, only in-frame clones are kept and a portion is missing. This sample has about 380,000 clones, with 95% found just once. The data originate from a study of shared T cell receptors in the human thymus. The CDR3 sequence is 14 residues long. Deletions cut 1 base from V and 3 bases from J, with 10 bases between. Germline V gene lookup returns CDR1 LNHDA and CDR2 SQIVND (reference sequence). The sample taken for sequencing was thymocytes. The rearrangement links TRBV19 to TRBJ2-7, with a weak D call TRBD1 (5 bases). The TCR sequence derives from a human donor. Written as DNA, the CDR3 is TGTGCCAGTAGTATAGCCGGCAGGGTCTACGAGCAGTACTTC. This translates into CASSIAGRVYEQYF.